This section outlines one TCR beta chain sequence together with its context. Its antigen remains unidentified. This specimen comes from a study of beta chain features in type 1 diabetes. The whole isolated RNA underwent reverse transcription, so sequencing captured expressed TCRB transcripts. Using immunoSEQ multiplex PCR, the repertoire was profiled, and TCRdb retains in-frame clones only, with some absent. Among around 280,000 clones, 15% were seen once, and the ten largest hold roughly 0.015%. Study results and caveats: Moderate yet significant TCRB CDR3 shortening was seen in Type 1 diabetes patients in all four CD4+ subsets.

V shed 4 bases and J 0 bases; nucleotides not matched to a gene: 8. The CDR3 spans 16 residues. Looked up from germline, CDR1 is SGHRS and CDR2 is YFSETQ. The sequence was obtained from a man aged 18 to 29 with type 1 diabetes. The sample consisted of naive CD4+ T cells from blood. This sequence joins TRBV5-1 and TRBJ2-3, with TRBD2 identical over 7 bases. The CDR3 DNA is TGCGCCAGCAGCGTGGCAGCGGGGCCTAGCACAGATACGCAGTATTTT. This translates into CASSVAAGPSTDTQYF. The variable domain in full, completed from reference TRBV5-1 and TRBJ2-3, reads KAGVTQTPRYLIKTRGQQVTLSCSPISGHRSVSWYQQTPGQGLQFLFEYFSETQRNKGNFPGRFSGRQFSNSRSEMNVSTLELGDSALYLCASSVAAGPSTDTQYFGPGTRLTVL.